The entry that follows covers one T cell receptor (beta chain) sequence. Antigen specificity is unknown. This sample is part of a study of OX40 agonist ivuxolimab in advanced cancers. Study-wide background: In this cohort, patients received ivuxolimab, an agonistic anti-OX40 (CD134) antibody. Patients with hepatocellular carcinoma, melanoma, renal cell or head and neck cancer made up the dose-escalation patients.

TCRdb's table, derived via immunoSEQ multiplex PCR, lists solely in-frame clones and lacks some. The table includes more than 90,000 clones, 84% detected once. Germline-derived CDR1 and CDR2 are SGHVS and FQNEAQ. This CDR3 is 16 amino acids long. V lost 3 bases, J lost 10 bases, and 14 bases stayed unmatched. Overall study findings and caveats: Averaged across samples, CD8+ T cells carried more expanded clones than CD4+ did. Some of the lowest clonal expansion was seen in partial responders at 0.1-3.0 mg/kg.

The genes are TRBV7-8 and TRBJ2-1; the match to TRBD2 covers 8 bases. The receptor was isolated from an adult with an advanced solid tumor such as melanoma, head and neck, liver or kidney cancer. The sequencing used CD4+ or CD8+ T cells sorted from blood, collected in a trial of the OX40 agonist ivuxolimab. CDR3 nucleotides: TGTGCCAGCAGCTTCCGAGAGGGACTAGGGATCATCGAGCAGTTCTTC. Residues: CASSFREGLGIIEQFF.